This T cell receptor (beta chain) was captured in a study of blood T cells in healthy people across ages. Drawing of peripheral blood yielded ten milliliters from each donor. Per sample, a minimum of 6.5 million PBMCs were isolated. Using a J-beta primer mix together with a sample-barcoded 5' primer, a second PCR was run for roughly 7 to 11 cycles. All samples yielded 2.5 million or more CDR3-containing paired-end reads. TCRdb reprocessed the 5' RACE reads via MiXCR and lists one record per CDR3 protein. Of hundreds of thousands of distinct CDR3 sequences in the sample, about three fifths are singletons; the top ten hold about 20%. There are 13 residues in the CDR3. CDR1 is SGHRS, CDR2 YFSETQ, per germline. V was trimmed by 5 bases and J by 5 bases, leaving 13 bases between them. A few counts support this clonotype.

This clonotype originated in a young man in good health. Sequencing was carried out using blood. This chain links TRBV5-1 with TRBJ2-5, with D tentatively TRBD1 (5 bases). This chain's CDR3 is CASRGLGRETQYF. The CDR3, as DNA: TGCGCCAGCAGGGGGCTGGGTCGGGAGACCCAGTACTTC.